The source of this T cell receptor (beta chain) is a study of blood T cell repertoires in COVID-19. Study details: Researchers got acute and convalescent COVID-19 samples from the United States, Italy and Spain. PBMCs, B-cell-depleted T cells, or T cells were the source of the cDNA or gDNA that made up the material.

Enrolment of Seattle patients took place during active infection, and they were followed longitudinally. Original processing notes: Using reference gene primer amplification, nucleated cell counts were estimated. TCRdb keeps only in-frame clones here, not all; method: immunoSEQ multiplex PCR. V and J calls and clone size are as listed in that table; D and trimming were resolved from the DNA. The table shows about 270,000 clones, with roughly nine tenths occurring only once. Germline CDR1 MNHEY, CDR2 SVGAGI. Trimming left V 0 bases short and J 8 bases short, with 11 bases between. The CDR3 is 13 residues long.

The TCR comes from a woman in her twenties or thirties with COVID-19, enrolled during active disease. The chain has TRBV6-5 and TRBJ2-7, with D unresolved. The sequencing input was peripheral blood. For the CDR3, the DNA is TGTGCCAGCAGTTACTCGGTGGTGGGCCAGCAGTACTTC. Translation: CASSYSVVGQQYF.